The rows below give T cell receptor beta chains drawn from one sample of a study of CD8 T cells in ankylosing spondylitis. TCRdb re-derived calls from the 5' RACE reads in MiXCR, one entry per CDR3 protein. The sample has 150,000 to 250,000 distinct CDR3 sequences, 10% to 15% seen once. Material for sequencing was blood, either unsorted or a sorted T cell fraction (not recorded which). The receptors were gathered from a male donor with ankylosing spondylitis or in good health (not recorded which). Each CDR3 is given with its conserved first and last residue. The order of the fields is J gene, clone size, D gene, V gene, CDR3 protein, CDR3 DNA. The D gene is left open where the match is weak. Size is omitted from some rows. Given values are once, few, many or a class for expanded clones.

TRBJ1-4	few	-	TRBV4-1	CASSQEIGDEKLFF	TGCGCCAGCAGCCAAGAAATAGGGGATGAAAAACTGTTTTTT
TRBJ2-2	once	-	TRBV5-1	CASSFTFPGAGGELFF	TGCGCCAGCAGCTTTACTTTTCCAGGGGCTGGTGGGGAGCTGTTTTTT
TRBJ2-3	few	TRBD2	TRBV20-1	CSASATSGGTDTQYF	TGCAGTGCTAGTGCGACTAGCGGGGGCACAGATACGCAGTATTTT
TRBJ2-2	-	TRBD2	TRBV6-1	CASRVSGGAAGELFF	TGTGCCAGCAGAGTGAGCGGGGGGGCCGCCGGGGAGCTGTTTTTT
TRBJ1-2	-	-	TRBV25-1	CASSEARSNYGYTF	TGTGCCAGCAGTGAAGCCAGGTCTAACTATGGCTACACCTTC
TRBJ2-7	-	-	TRBV5-6	CASSLLTFEQYF	TGTGCCAGCAGCTTACTGACCTTCGAGCAGTACTTC
TRBJ2-3	-	-	TRBV12-3/TRBV12-4	CASTSGPGEGDTQYF	TGTGCCAGCACCTCGGGACCGGGAGAGGGTGATACGCAGTATTTT
TRBJ2-2	few	-	TRBV6-5	CASSYPLIDPTGELFF	TGTGCCAGCAGTTACCCTCTGATAGACCCAACCGGGGAGCTGTTTTTT
TRBJ2-3	-	TRBD1	TRBV11-2	CASSAGQGWIGDTQYF	TGTGCCAGCAGCGCCGGACAGGGCTGGATAGGAGATACGCAGTATTTT
TRBJ2-6	-	TRBD1	TRBV30	CAWSAGQGLVNSGANVLTF	TGTGCCTGGAGTGCCGGACAGGGGCTCGTCAACTCTGGGGCCAACGTCCTGACTTTC
TRBJ2-1	-	-	TRBV10-3	CAISESWAQIYNEQFF	TGTGCCATCAGTGAGTCCTGGGCCCAAATCTACAATGAGCAGTTCTTC
TRBJ2-1	-	-	TRBV19	CASSIRFPLWNEQFF	TGTGCCAGTAGTATCCGCTTCCCGCTTTGGAATGAGCAGTTCTTC